This TCR beta chain emerged from a study of blood T cell dynamics during melanoma immunotherapy (dated by TCRdb to 2018 to 2020). At the level of the whole study: Patients with metastatic melanoma were treated with first-line pembrolizumab or nivolumab plus ipilimumab as standard of care in the United Kingdom. To find early correlates of response, the study profiled the peripheral T cell receptor repertoires of patients with metastatic melanoma both before and after one cycle of checkpoint inhibitor therapy. The training cohort was made up of consecutive patients, while a further independent group of patients from the same centre was pooled to form an external validation set.

Germline trimming: 7 bases from V, 6 bases from J; junction bases outside gene matches: 13. As encoded in the germline V gene (reference sequence), CDR1 is MNHNY while CDR2 is SVGAGI. Taken from cysteine to phenylalanine, the CDR3 has 16 residues. Just the 48-base CDR3 DNA is kept, in frame starting at base 1. Paper-wide results and their limitations: Of the sorted CD8+ subsets, TIE cells had both the greatest clonality and the greatest similarity to cfDNA CDR3 sequences, which suggests active turnover converging on dominant clones. Whether the T cell clones driving repertoire changes were melanoma-specific or reflected general immune activation could not be determined in the study. The relatively small sample size was acknowledged as a potential limitation on generalization of the results.

All DNA extracted from each sorted CD8+ T cell subset was loaded into the assay. TCR beta CDR3 sequences were amplified from genomic DNA with the immunoSEQ TCRb Assay kit following manufacturer instructions. The KAPA Library Quantification Kit for Illumina platforms was used to quantify the pooled libraries by qPCR. Sequencing of the pooled libraries was done on an Illumina NextSeq 500, with clustering at roughly 0.6-1.1 pM. The paper's processing steps were these. TCR data were analyzed using immunoSEQ ANALYZER and the R LymphoSeq package. A rearrangement efficiency score was calculated as productive divided by the sum of productive and non-productive CDR3 sequences. Clonality was assessed using the Gini coefficient and diversity using the Renyi index at alpha=1, with pairwise comparisons between timepoints within each patient. Clonal relatedness used an edit distance of 3, and repertoire similarity used the Bhattacharyya coefficient, both computed in LymphoSeq. To classify response, a linear discriminant analysis based on week-3 changes in clonality and diversity was built using the R MASS and caret packages. Drawn from immuneACCESS, this table holds only the in-frame rearrangements with V and J called that TCRdb kept. Clones are partly lost; checked studies trace under half to an unresolved V gene and leave the rest unexplained. From that table come the V and J calls and clone size; the DNA was used to work out D and trimming. The sample table holds 3,000 to 4,000 clones, of which 95% to 97% were seen once. The ten largest clonotypes hold about 0.5% of the sample.

With respect to this clone: The target of this receptor is not known. Qualities for individual bases were not recorded, and no much larger clone is one base off.

Read against the paper, the sample's time point label means: week 3, after first cycle of checkpoint inhibitor. Blood was sampled before treatment (T0) and at week 3 (W3), after the first cycle of checkpoint blockade. Except for two patients with rapid clinical progression, response was assessed 12 weeks after the first infusion by RECIST 1.1; disease control meant complete response, partial response or stable disease. Patients were not eligible if they had prior systemic cancer treatment, concomitant immunosuppressant therapy or synchronous other active malignancies. Sorted CD8+ memory and naive T cell subsets were sequenced at T0 and W3 from six patients, three progressing and three with disease control. PBMC were isolated from blood with Lymphoprep and SepMate tubes, followed by red cell lysis. QIAamp DNA Blood Mini kits were used to extract DNA from PBMC and sorted T cell subsets. CD8+ T cell subsets were sorted live on a FACSAria III cytometer and then frozen prior to DNA extraction. For flow cytometry, fresh PBMC were kept at 4 degrees C in PBS with roughly 2% fetal bovine serum and analyzed within 25 hours.

The chain couples TRBV6-6 to TRBJ2-3; the central 10 bases match TRBD2. This TCR derives from a human donor with melanoma. The specimen comprised effector memory CD8+ T cells from blood, sampled from a patient treated with checkpoint blockade. The sequenced DNA: TGTGCCAGCATCCTAGGGCTAGCGGGGGCAGGGGATACGCAGTATTTT. Its protein product is CASILGLAGAGDTQYF.